The clone carrying this TCR beta chain turned up a few times. Its antigen remains unknown. The data stem from a study of PD-1 blockade in classical Hodgkin lymphoma. Overall study context: Patients received nivolumab 3 mg/kg intravenously every 2 weeks.

Time point specified: cycle 4 day 1 (C4D1), after more than five weeks of nivolumab. Every patient experienced relapse after autologous stem cell transplantation, and brentuximab vedotin exposure varied. Thawed PBMCs were the source of CD4+ T cells, purified by magnetic negative selection. Study-wide findings and caveats: Lower baseline TCR diversity marked trial partial responders and progressors. Reports indicated that newly diagnosed patients had lower baseline TCR diversity than healthy donors did.

Clones were sequenced by immunoSEQ multiplex PCR, and TCRdb holds only the in-frame ones, with some missing. The sample carries around 18,000 clones, roughly three quarters recorded once. This clonotype originated in a human donor with classical Hodgkin lymphoma. The source material was CD4+ T cells from blood, sampled before the fourth cycle of nivolumab.

The CDR3 here is CASGGRQGYEQYF. The DNA of the CDR3 is TGTGCCAGCGGGGGACGTCAGGGATACGAGCAGTACTTC. The chain has TRBV6-5 and TRBJ2-7; D is tentatively TRBD1 or TRBD2 (5 bases each). Germline-derived CDR1 and CDR2 are MNHEY and SVGAGI. The CDR3 runs 13 residues. V gave up 8 bases and J gave up 4 bases, with 15 bases separating them.